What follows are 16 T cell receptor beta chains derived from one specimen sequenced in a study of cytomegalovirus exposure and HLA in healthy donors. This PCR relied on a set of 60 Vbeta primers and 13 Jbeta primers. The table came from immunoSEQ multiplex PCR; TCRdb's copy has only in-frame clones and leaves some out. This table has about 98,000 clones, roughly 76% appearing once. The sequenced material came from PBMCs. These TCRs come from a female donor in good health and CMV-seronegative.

This CDR3 reads CASSIGDRAAGELFF. For the CDR3, the DNA is TGTGCCAGCAGTATAGGCGACAGGGCGGCCGGGGAGCTGTTTTTT. V and J are TRBV9 and TRBJ2-2; 7 bases are a match to TRBD1. With V trimmed by 5 bases and J by 6 bases, 10 bases remained unmatched. There are 15 residues in the CDR3. Per germline, CDR1 SGDLS and CDR2 YYNGEE.

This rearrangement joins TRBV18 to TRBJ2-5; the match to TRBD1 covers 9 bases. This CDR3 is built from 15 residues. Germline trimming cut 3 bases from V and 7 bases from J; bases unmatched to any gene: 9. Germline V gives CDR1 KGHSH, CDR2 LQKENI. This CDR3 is CASSPGTGRGWTQYF. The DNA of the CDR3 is TGTGCCAGCTCACCCGGGACAGGGCGAGGATGGACCCAGTACTTC.

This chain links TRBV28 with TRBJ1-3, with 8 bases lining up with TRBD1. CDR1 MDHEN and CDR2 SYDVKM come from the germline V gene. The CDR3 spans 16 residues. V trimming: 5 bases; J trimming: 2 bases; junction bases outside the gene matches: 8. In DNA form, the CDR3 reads TGTGCCAGCAGTAAGCCCGCGACAGGGGCTGGAAACACCATATATTTT. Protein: CASSKPATGAGNTIYF.

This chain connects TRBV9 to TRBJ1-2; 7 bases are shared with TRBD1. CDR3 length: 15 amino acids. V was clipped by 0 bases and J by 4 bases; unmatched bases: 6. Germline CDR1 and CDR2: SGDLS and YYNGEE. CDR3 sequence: CASSVGRQGPYGYTF. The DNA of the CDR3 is TGTGCCAGCAGCGTAGGGAGACAGGGACCCTATGGCTACACCTTC.

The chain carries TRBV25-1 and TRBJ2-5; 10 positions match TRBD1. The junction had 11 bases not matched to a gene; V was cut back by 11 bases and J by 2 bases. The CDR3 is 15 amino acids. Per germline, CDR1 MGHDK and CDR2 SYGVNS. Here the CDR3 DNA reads TGTGCCGTAAGATCGGGACAGGGGATTCAAGAGACCCAGTACTTC. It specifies CAVRSGQGIQETQYF.

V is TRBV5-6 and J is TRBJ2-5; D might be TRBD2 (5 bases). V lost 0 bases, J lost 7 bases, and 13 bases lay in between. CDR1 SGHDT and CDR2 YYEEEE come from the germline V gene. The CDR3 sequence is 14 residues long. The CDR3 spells CASSLARVGVTQYF. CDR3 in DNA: TGTGCCAGCAGCTTGGCGAGGGTTGGGGTGACCCAGTACTTC.

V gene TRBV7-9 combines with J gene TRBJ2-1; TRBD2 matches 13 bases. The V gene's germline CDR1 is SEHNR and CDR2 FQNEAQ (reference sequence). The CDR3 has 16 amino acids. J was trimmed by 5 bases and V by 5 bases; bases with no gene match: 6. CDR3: CASSLHGTSGNNEQFF. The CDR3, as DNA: TGTGCCAGCAGCCTACACGGGACTAGCGGGAACAATGAGCAGTTCTTC.

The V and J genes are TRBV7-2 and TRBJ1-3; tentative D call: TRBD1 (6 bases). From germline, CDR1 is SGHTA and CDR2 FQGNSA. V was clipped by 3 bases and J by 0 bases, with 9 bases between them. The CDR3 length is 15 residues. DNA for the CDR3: TGTGCCAGCAGCTTTAGACAGGTCTCTGGAAACACCATATATTTT. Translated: CASSFRQVSGNTIYF.

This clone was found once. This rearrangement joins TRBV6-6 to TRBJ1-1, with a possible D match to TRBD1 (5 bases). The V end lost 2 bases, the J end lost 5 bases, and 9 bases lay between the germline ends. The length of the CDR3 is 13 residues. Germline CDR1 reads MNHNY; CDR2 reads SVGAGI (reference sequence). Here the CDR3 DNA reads TGTGCCAGCAGTTACCTCAGGGTGACTGAAGCTTTCTTT. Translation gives CASSYLRVTEAFF.

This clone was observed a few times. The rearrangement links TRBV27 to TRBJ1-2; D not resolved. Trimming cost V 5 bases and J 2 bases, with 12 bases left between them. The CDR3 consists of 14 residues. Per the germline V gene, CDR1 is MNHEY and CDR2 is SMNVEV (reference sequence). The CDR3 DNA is TGTGCCAGCAGTCGTCGAGGAGGGAACTATGGCTACACCTTC. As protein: CASSRRGGNYGYTF.

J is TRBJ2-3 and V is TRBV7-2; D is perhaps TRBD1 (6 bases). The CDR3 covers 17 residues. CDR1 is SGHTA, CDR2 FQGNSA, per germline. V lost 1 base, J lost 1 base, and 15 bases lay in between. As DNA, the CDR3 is TGTGCCAGCAGCTTAGTAGGGGGTGGCCGGGGCACAGATACGCAGTATTTT. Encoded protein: CASSLVGGGRGTDTQYF.

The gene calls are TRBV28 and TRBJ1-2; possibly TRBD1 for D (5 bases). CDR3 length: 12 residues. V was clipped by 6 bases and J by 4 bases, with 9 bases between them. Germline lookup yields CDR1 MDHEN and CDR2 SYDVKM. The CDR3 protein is CASSPGLYGYTF. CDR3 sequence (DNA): TGTGCCAGCAGCCCGGGACTCTATGGCTACACCTTC.

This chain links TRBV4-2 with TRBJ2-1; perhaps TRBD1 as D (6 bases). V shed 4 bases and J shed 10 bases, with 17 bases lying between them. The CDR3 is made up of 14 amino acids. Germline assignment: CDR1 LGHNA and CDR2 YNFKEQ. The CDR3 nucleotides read TGTGCCAGCAGCCGCGTAAAGGGGGATGGCGAGCAGTTCTTC. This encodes CASSRVKGDGEQFF.

The CDR3 nucleotides are TGTGCCAGCAGCCCTGGTGGGGCGTGGGAGCAGTACTTC. Translation: CASSPGGAWEQYF. V usage is TRBV7-9 and J usage is TRBJ2-7; the D gene is possibly TRBD1 (5 bases). V lost 5 bases to trimming and J lost 7 bases, with 15 bases between them. Germline CDR1 and CDR2: SEHNR and FQNEAQ (reference sequence). The CDR3 spans 13 residues.

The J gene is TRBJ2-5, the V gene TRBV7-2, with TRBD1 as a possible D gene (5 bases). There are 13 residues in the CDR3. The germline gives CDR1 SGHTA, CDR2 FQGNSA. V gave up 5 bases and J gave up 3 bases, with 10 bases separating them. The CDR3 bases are TGTGCCAGCAGCACCAGGGCTAAAGAGACCCAGTACTTC. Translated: CASSTRAKETQYF.

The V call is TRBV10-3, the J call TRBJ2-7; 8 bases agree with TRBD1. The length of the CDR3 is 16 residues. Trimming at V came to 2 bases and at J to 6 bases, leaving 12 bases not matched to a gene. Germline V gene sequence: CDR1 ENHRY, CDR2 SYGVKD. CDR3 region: CAISEATGTGVLEQYF. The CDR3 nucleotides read TGTGCCATCAGTGAGGCAACCGGGACAGGCGTCCTCGAGCAGTACTTC.